The 5 T cell receptor beta chains reported below all come from one sample, sequenced in a study of OX40 agonist ivuxolimab in advanced cancers. Assay used: immunoSEQ multiplex PCR; TCRdb lists only in-frame clones, some missing. The sample lists approximately 20,000 clones, 83% seen once, with over 20% in the top ten. The sample consisted of CD4+ or CD8+ T cells sorted from blood, taken in a trial of the OX40 agonist ivuxolimab. The origin of the receptors is an adult with an advanced solid tumor such as melanoma, head and neck, liver or kidney cancer.

This chain connects TRBV4-1 to TRBJ1-2; 7 bases line up with TRBD1. The CDR3 totals 18 residues. The J segment lost 1 base and the V segment lost 1 base, leaving 12 bases of the junction unmatched. Germline values: CDR1 MGHRA, CDR2 YSYEKL. The chain's CDR3 is CASSQASSSGGFNYGYTF. Written as DNA, the CDR3 is TGCGCCAGCAGCCAAGCCTCTAGTTCAGGGGGTTTTAACTATGGCTACACCTTC.

The V gene is TRBV29-1, the J gene TRBJ1-2, with D unresolved. Between the trimmed V and J ends, which lost 4 bases and 8 bases, there was a span of 17 bases. CDR3 size: 13 residues. Germline V gene lookup returns CDR1 SQVTM and CDR2 ANQGSEA. CDR3 protein: CSVVLLRIEGYTF. The CDR3 DNA reads as TGCAGCGTTGTTTTGCTGAGGATCGAAGGCTACACCTTC. Together with reference TRBV29-1 and TRBJ1-2, the CDR3 gives the full variable domain: SAVISQKPSRDICQRGTSLTIQCQVDSQVTMMFWYRQQPGQSLTLIATANQGSEATYESGFVIDKFPISRPNLTFSTLTVSNMSPEDSSIYLCSVVLLRIEGYTFGSGTRLTVV.

This chain links TRBV27 with TRBJ1-2; D is unclear. The V end was cut by 0 bases, the J end by 9 bases, with 11 bases between. The CDR3 is 13 amino acids. CDR1 is MNHEY, CDR2 SMNVEV, per germline (reference sequence). The CDR3 loop is CASSLSNRARYTF. For the CDR3, the DNA is TGTGCCAGCAGTTTATCGAACCGGGCTCGCTACACCTTC.

This clone was detected only a few times. The chain carries TRBV5-5 and TRBJ2-7; D is unresolved. Trimming cost V 4 bases and J 3 bases, with 11 bases left between them. The CDR3 loop spans 13 amino acids. Looked up from germline, CDR1 is SGHKS and CDR2 is YYEKEE (reference sequence). CDR3 in amino acids: CASSLEADYEQYF. For the CDR3, the DNA is TGTGCCAGCAGCCTAGAGGCGGACTACGAGCAGTACTTC.

This rearrangement joins TRBV27 to TRBJ2-2, with 8 bases identical to TRBD2. Germline CDR1 MNHEY, CDR2 SMNVEV (reference sequence). The CDR3 covers 16 residues. V was pared by 0 bases and J by 7 bases, with 7 bases of the junction left unmatched. CDR3: CASSLSVGLDNGELFF. As DNA, the CDR3 is TGTGCCAGCAGTTTATCGGTGGGACTAGATAACGGGGAGCTGTTTTTT.